This TCR beta chain emerged from a study of cytomegalovirus exposure and HLA in healthy donors (dated by TCRdb to about 2017). The study in broad terms: An earlier analysis of a few hundred of the donors reported over 250 Gb of sequence data and 95 million to 140 million unique TCR beta sequences obtained from about 179 million T cells. About 300 gigabases of sequencing data and approximately 85 million unique TCR sequences were included in an early release covering over 600 HLA-typed donors. The genetic ancestry cluster associated with self-reported Caucasian donors included 80% to 90% of the roughly 400 genotyped donors. The study was designed to test whether signatures of past pathogen exposure could be identified by cataloging public T cell receptors. The study used immunosequencing to profile the T cell repertoires of approximately 630 subjects and linked those repertoires to cytomegalovirus serostatus. In addition to the first cohort of 666 subjects, a separate validation cohort of 120 different subjects was used. To predict cytomegalovirus infection status, the study brought together high-throughput TCR immunosequencing, statistical association of individual TCRs with disease status, and machine learning. A later analysis re-examined previously published TCR beta repertoires from about 700 donors and added high-resolution HLA genotyping to investigate patterns of TCR occurrence. Rather than drawing on any new phenotypic data, the later analysis identified candidate immune exposures from TCR beta sequences and the way those sequences occurred across donors. In an earlier analysis of roughly 600 of the donors, high-throughput TCR beta sequencing was used to judge whether each TCR beta V gene segment behaved as functional or pseudogenic. Donor age, sex, ethnicity and CMV serostatus were compiled alongside the repertoire data. A later genetic analysis took genome-wide SNP genotypes for about three fifths of the 666 donors and used that subset as a discovery cohort. Every discovery cohort repertoire had been produced on one sequencing platform. Both class I and class II loci were covered by HLA typing, at four-digit resolution. Typing coverage differed by locus: A, B, C, DRB1 and DQB1 were typed in roughly 629-640 donors, DQA1 in about 550, DPA1 in nearly 610, and DPB1 in 400 to 490. About five DR-DQ haplotypes were handled as single units for association and clustering, since linkage in the cohort was strong. On average, 235,054 unique TCR beta nucleotide sequences were sequenced per donor among a few hundred genotyped donors of the cohort, with approximately 18% of those sequences being non-productive. The investigation overall reported the following: A later analysis found that most CMV-associated TCR beta chains appeared HLA-restricted, with HLA associations seemingly driven largely by CMV exposure. The study listed 164 TCR beta chains as associated with cytomegalovirus. HLA typing was unavailable for some donors at each locus, so association tests used only the typed subset. The earlier analysis of 587 of the donors excluded 15 to 20 rarely observed V segments, including chromosome 9 orphons, because counts were too low. The authors suggested that the approach could potentially be generalized to other disease states and immunological phenotypes. A cluster of highly shared sequence variants was judged likely to be a technical artifact of the sequencing pipeline. In a later analysis, more than 15,000 TCR beta sequences were associated with specific HLA alleles at a false discovery rate of 0.05. This cohort had only TCR beta chains sequenced, and the lack of alpha or paired-chain data limited which features could be detected. Some IMGT-functional V segments, including TRBV6-2 and TRBV6-3, could not be distinguished by the 87-base-pair reads and were therefore excluded. Correlated functional status among segregating V segments might reflect linkage disequilibrium, but an unknown experimental factor could not be ruled out. A further reported finding was that TCR beta sequences accurately predicted the HLA-A and HLA-B alleles for most subjects in the first cohort. V-gene and J-gene trimming of TCR beta chains was associated with a missense DCLRE1C variant in a later genetic analysis, and the association was replicated in an independent cohort. The only immune exposure information available for the cohort was CMV serostatus. In a later analysis, the rate of TCR association differed among HLA loci, with DRB1 alleles having the most associated TCRs and HLA-C alleles having the fewest. In a later genetic analysis, fewer N-insertions in productive TCRs were reported among donors in an Asian-associated ancestry cluster than the roughly 700-donor mean. Presence/absence analyses assumed roughly uniform sequencing depth across donors, an assumption that may not hold. Compared with equally common non-associated chains, HLA-associated TCR beta chains in a later analysis were more clonally expanded and had lower generation probabilities. In an earlier analysis of several hundred of the donors, most TCR beta V segments were observed in productive rearrangements about 87% or about 30% of the time, broadly matching IMGT annotations. A few of the identified cytomegalovirus-associated TCR beta chains were confirmed in vitro to be specific for cytomegalovirus antigens. In both the original and validation cohorts, the classifier was reported to diagnose cytomegalovirus status with high specificity and sensitivity. In a later analysis, several top co-occurrence clusters were reported to appear linked to parvovirus B19, influenza, CMV and Epstein-Barr virus. Assigning TCR associations to individual alleles was difficult when HLA alleles, especially DR and DQ, strongly co-occurred. While some public TCRs were present in many individuals, most TCR sequences turned up only very rarely across donors.

This clone was counted a few times. Its antigen specificity is not known. The record has no base qualities; no much larger clone is one base away. The method behind the library was the immunoSEQ multiplex PCR assay. For the multiplex PCR, a mixture combining 60 forward primers for TCR Vbeta segments and 13 reverse primers for TCR Jbeta segments was used. The CDR3 region of rearranged TCR beta genes was amplified from genomic DNA with a multiplex PCR assay. On the Illumina HiSeq System, the amplified TCR beta libraries were sequenced as 87-base-pair reads. Per the original workflow: In a later analysis, about 80 million unique TCR beta chains were counted across the roughly 670 repertoires, and about 10 million of these chains were shared by at least two donors. Raw reads were error-corrected and collapsed into unique sequences by a nearest-neighbor algorithm in which closely related sequences were merged to remove PCR and sequencing errors. V, D and J gene segments were assigned by aligning CDR3 sequences to IMGT reference sequences. For a sequence to be retained, a match of at least six nucleotides was required to both a V gene segment and a J gene segment. Rearrangements were called productive when the CDR3 lacked stop codons and stayed in frame with V and J; all others were non-productive. CDR3 was defined by IMGT convention, running from the second conserved V-encoded cysteine to the conserved J-encoded phenylalanine. In an earlier analysis of roughly 580 of the donors, sequences lacking an unambiguous match to a single V gene segment were excluded. An earlier analysis of approximately 590 of the donors classified V segments as functional when productive rearrangements were above 56.7% and as segregating when the standard deviation between donors was above 5%. A statistical classification framework was built to diagnose cytomegalovirus status from the catalog of TCR beta chain sequences. A later analysis assigned V and J genes by comparing TCR nucleotide sequences with IMGT/GENE-DB human TR gene sequences. Using the TCRdist pipeline, a later analysis assigned CDR3 sequences along with most-parsimonious VDJ recombination scenarios. In a later analysis, every TCR beta chain was defined by the combination of its CDR3 amino acid sequence and its V-gene family, and reads without a unique V-gene family were dropped. To address suspected cross-contamination and a sequencing artifact, a later analysis removed some 620 highly shared, low-generation-probability nucleotide sequences. A later analysis calculated a clonal expansion index for each public chain from normalized within-repertoire ranks of inferred template counts. In a later analysis, generation probabilities were computed using a VDJ recombination model fitted to out-of-frame rearrangements, and the results were checked against IGoR. In a later analysis, TCR-TCR, TCR-HLA and TCR-CMV co-occurrence was scored with hypergeometric tests, and a repertoire-size bias correction was applied to TCR pairs. A later analysis estimated false discovery rates by permuting HLA or CMV assignments 20 times. In a later analysis, co-occurring TCRs were grouped using DBSCAN, and TCRdist sequence similarity was added for clustering within HLA-allele-positive subsets. Repertoires with fewer than 30,000 or more than 120,000 public chains were left out of co-occurrence clustering, as were five repertoires with anomalous nucleotide sharing. TCRdb re-hosts the immuneACCESS table, in-frame sequences only. Its copies lack some clones; in the studies checked, an unresolved V gene accounts for under half of them, and the cause for the rest is not known. That table supplies the V and J calls and clone size; D and trimming were determined from the DNA. For this sample the table gives about 83,000 clones, of which 78% were detected only once. Of the sample, over 4.5% is held by the ten largest clones.

In total, roughly 710 healthy bone marrow donors made up the cohort. At the time of sampling, every cohort member was nominally healthy, though immune exposures that went unrecorded were likely present. The donor tested CMV seropositive and was one of the 289 seropositive cohort members. Every donor gave a peripheral blood sample, and the peripheral blood mononuclear cells from that sample were used for TCR beta sequencing. Genomic DNA was extracted from the blood cell samples with the Qiagen DNeasy Blood Extraction Kit. CDR3 length: 15 amino acids, cysteine to phenylalanine. Of all the DNA, just the CDR3 is kept, 45 bases in frame from base 1. According to the germline V gene, CDR1 reads WSHSY and CDR2 reads SAAADI. Trimming accounts for 0 bases at V and 4 bases at J, while the number of junction bases matched to no gene is 3.

The origin of this receptor is a man aged 18 to 35 in good health and CMV-seropositive. The sample was PBMCs. The V and J genes are TRBV10-2 and TRBJ1-2, with TRBD1 matching 9 junction bases. The CDR3 has the sequence CASSESRTGAYGYTF. The bases are TGCGCCAGCAGTGAGTCAAGGACAGGGGCCTATGGCTACACCTTC.